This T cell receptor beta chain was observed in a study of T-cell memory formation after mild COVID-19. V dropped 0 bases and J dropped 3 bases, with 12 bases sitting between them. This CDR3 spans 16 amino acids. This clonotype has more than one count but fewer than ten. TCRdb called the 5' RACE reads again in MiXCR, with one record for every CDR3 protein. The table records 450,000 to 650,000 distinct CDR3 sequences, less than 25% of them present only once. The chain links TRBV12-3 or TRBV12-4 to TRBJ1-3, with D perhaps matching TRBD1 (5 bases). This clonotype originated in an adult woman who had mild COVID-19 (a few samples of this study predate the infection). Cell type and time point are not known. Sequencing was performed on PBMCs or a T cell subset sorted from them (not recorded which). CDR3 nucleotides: TGTGCCAGCAGTTTAGCCCGGGACGGAGGTGGAAACACCATATATTTT. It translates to CASSLARDGGGNTIYF.